A single sample is the source of the 5 T cell receptor beta chains below, sequenced in a study of molecular identifiers for immune sequencing clone quantification. TCRdb used MiXCR to reprocess the PCR reads, holding one entry per CDR3 protein. The sample lists a few hundred thousand distinct CDR3 sequences; roughly a quarter were seen once. Sequencing was carried out using naive CD8+ T cells from blood, with Jurkat cell RNA spiked in. This sample's subset: FACS-sorted CD8+CD4-CCR7+CD45RA+ naive T cells. The receptors derive from a human donor in good health. Some libraries in this study had Jurkat cell RNA spiked in.

V usage is TRBV27 and J usage is TRBJ2-7; tentative D call: TRBD2 (6 bases). Germline assignment: CDR1 MNHEY and CDR2 SMNVEV (reference sequence). This CDR3 contains 13 residues. V was clipped by 3 bases and J by 3 bases, with 9 bases between them. The CDR3 is CASSFQEGYEQYF. In DNA, the CDR3 is TGTGCCAGCAGTTTCCAGGAGGGCTACGAGCAGTACTTC.

A remark on this clonotype: This may be a read error: a much more frequent sequence differs by one nucleotide. V gene TRBV7-9 combines with J gene TRBJ2-7; D not certain. Germline V lookup: CDR1 SEHNR, CDR2 FQNEAQ (reference sequence). V was pared by 10 bases and J by 7 bases, with 11 bases between. This CDR3 is 10 amino acids long. The CDR3 bases are TGTGCCAACAGTGGGGTTGAGCAGTACTTC. Encoded protein: CANSGVEQYF. Filled out from reference TRBV7-9 and TRBJ2-7, the complete variable domain reads DTGVSQNPRHKITKRGQNVTFRCDPISEHNRLYWYRQTLGQGPEFLTYFQNEAQLEKSRLLSDRFSAERPKGSFSTLEIQRTEQGDSAMYLCANSGVEQYFGPGTRLTVT.

As concerns this clonotype: This sequence may be a read error, since a much larger clone differs from it by one base. The CDR3 DNA sequence: TGTGCCAGCAGCATGCAGGGGGAGTACGAGCAGTACTTC. Its protein product is CASSMQGEYEQYF. The chain couples TRBV5-3 to TRBJ2-7, with 7 bases fitting TRBD1. TRBV5-3 is filed as an ORF, its function uncertain. The V and J ends lost 8 bases and 4 bases, in that order; junction bases with no gene match: 9. The CDR3 length is 13 residues.

The rearrangement uses TRBV2 and TRBJ1-1, with D unclear. This CDR3 is 14 amino acids long. Trimming pared 8 bases from V and 0 bases from J, leaving 13 bases between. The germline CDR1 and CDR2 sequences are SNHLY and FYNNEI. This CDR3 reads CASGDPAMNTEAFF. The CDR3 DNA reads TGTGCCAGCGGAGACCCGGCCATGAACACTGAAGCTTTCTTT. Full variable domain (rest looked up from reference TRBV2 and TRBJ1-1): EPEVTQTPSHQVTQMGQEVILRCVPISNHLYFYWYRQILGQKVEFLVSFYNNEISEKSEIFDDQFSVERPDGSNFTLKIRSTKLEDSAMYFCASGDPAMNTEAFFGQGTRLTVV.

In regard to this clonotype: A clone one base away is much larger, so this may be a read error. The chain links TRBV7-9 to TRBJ2-7, with D perhaps TRBD1 (5 bases). CDR1 and CDR2 from the germline V gene are SEHNR and FQNEAQ (reference sequence). This CDR3 has 15 amino acids. Trimming pared 5 bases from V and 3 bases from J, leaving 17 bases between. For the CDR3, the DNA is TGTGCCAGCAGCCCTAACAAAGACAGTCTCTACGAGCAGTACTTC. Translation: CASSPNKDSLYEQYF.